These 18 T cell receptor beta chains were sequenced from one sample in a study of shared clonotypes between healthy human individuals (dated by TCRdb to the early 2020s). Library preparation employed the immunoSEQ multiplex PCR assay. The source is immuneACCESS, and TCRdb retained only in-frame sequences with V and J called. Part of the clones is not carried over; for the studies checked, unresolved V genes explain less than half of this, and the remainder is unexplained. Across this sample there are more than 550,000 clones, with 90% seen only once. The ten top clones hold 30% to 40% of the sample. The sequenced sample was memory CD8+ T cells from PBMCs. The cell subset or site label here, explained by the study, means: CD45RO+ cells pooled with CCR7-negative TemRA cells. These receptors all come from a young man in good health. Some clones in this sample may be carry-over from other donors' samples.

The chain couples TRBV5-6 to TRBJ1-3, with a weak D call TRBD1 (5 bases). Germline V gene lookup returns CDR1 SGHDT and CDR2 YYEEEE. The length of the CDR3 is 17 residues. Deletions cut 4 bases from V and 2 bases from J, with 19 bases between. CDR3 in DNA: TGTGCCAGCAGCCCCCCGCAGGGCTACTGGCCTGGAAACACCATATATTTT. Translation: CASSPPQGYWPGNTIYF.

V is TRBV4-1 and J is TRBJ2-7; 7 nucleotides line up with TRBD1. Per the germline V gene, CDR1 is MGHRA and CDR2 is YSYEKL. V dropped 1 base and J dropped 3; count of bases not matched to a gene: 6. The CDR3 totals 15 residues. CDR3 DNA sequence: TGCGCCAGCAGCCAAGGGGGACAGAGTAGCTACGAGCAGTACTTC. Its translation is CASSQGGQSSYEQYF.

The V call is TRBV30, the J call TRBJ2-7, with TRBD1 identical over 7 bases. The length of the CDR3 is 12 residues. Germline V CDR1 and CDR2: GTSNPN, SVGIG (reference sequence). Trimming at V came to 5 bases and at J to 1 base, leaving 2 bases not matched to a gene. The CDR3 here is CAWGDSSYEQYF. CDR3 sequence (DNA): TGTGCCTGGGGGGACAGTTCCTACGAGCAGTACTTC.

The DNA of the CDR3 is TGTGCCAGCAGCAACTCACCCAACAGTAGCTCCTACGAGCAGTACTTC. Residues: CASSNSPNSSSYEQYF. This chain uses TRBV9 with TRBJ2-7; no definite D call. The CDR3 extends over 16 amino acids. Trimming shortened V by 4 bases and J by 0 bases, and 17 bases separated the two germline ends. The V gene's germline CDR1 is SGDLS and CDR2 YYNGEE.

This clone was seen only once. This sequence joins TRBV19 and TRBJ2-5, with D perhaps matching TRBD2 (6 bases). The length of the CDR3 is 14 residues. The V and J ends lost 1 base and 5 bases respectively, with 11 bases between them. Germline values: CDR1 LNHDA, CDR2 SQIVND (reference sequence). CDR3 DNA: TGTGCCAGTAGTATAGCGGGACTTGCGGAGACCCAGTACTTC. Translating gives CASSIAGLAETQYF.

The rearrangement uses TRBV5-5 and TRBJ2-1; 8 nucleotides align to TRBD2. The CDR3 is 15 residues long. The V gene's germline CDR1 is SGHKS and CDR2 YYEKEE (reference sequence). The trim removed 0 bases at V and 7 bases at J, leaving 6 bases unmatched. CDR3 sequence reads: CASSLGGRNGNEQFF. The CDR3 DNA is TGTGCCAGCAGCTTGGGCGGGAGGAATGGAAATGAGCAGTTCTTC.

As DNA, the CDR3 is TGTGCCAGCAGCGCCCCCCGGACAGGGTACAATGAGCAGTTCTTC. This encodes CASSAPRTGYNEQFF. V usage is TRBV7-2 and J usage is TRBJ2-1; 8 positions agree with TRBD1. Trimming removed 5 bases from V and 4 bases from J; junction bases left unmatched: 7. Germline V CDR1 and CDR2: SGHTA, FQGNSA. This CDR3 is 15 amino acids long.

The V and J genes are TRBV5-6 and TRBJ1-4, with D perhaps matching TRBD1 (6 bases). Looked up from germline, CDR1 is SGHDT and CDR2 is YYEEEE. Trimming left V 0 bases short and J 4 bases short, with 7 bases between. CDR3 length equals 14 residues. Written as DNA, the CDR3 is TGTGCCAGCAGCTTGGGGGACATTAATGAAAAACTGTTTTTT. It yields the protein CASSLGDINEKLFF.

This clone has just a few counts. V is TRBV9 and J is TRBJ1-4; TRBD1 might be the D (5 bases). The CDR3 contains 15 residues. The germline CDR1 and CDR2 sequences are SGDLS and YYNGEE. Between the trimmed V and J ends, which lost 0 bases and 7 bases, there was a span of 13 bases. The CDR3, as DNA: TGTGCCAGCAGCGTAGGGGGCAGCGTGAGTGAAAAACTGTTTTTT. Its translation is CASSVGGSVSEKLFF. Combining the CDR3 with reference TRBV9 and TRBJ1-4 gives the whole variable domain DSGVTQTPKHLITATGQRVTLRCSPRSGDLSVYWYQQSLDQGLQFLIQYYNGEERAKGNILERFSAQQFPDLHSELNLSSLELGDSALYFCASSVGGSVSEKLFFGSGTQLSVL.

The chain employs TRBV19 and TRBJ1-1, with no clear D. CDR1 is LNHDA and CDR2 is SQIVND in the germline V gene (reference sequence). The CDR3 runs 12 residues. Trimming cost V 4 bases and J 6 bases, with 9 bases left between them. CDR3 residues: CASSSGFAEAFF. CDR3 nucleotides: TGTGCCAGTAGTAGTGGGTTCGCTGAAGCTTTCTTT.

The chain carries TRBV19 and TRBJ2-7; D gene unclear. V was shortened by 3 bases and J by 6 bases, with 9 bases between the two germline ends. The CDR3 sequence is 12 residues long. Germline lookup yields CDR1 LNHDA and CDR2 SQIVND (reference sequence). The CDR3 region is CASSMGYTEQYF. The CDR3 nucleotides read TGTGCCAGTAGTATGGGCTACACCGAGCAGTACTTC.

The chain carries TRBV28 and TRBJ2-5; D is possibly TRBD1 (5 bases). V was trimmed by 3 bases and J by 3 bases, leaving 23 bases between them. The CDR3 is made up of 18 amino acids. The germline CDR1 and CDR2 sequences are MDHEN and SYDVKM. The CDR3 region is CASSLLLKGSGSEETQYF. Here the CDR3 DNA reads TGTGCCAGCAGTTTGCTTCTTAAGGGCTCAGGGTCCGAAGAGACCCAGTACTTC.

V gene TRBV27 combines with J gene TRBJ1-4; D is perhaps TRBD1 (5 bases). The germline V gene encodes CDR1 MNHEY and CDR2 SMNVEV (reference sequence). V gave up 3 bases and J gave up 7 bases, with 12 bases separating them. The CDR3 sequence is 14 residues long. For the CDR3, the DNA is TGTGCCAGCAGTTTTGGAGGGGTTGGTGAAAAACTGTTTTTT. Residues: CASSFGGVGEKLFF.

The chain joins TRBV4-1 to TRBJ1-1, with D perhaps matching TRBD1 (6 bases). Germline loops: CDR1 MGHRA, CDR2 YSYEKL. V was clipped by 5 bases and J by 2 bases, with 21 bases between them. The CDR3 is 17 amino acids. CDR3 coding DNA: TGCGCCAGCAGCTACAGACGGAGCGGGGGGGGCAACACTGAAGCTTTCTTT. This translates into CASSYRRSGGGNTEAFF.

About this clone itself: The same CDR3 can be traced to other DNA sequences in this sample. The CDR3 loop is CASLQGANVLTF. CDR3 sequence (DNA): TGTGCCAGCCTCCAGGGGGCCAACGTCCTGACTTTC. The V and J genes are TRBV6-5 and TRBJ2-6; D is uncertain. The ends were cut back, 8 bases at V and 4 bases at J, with 6 bases in the middle. Germline V gene data show CDR1 as MNHEY and CDR2 as SVGAGI. The CDR3 is 12 residues long.

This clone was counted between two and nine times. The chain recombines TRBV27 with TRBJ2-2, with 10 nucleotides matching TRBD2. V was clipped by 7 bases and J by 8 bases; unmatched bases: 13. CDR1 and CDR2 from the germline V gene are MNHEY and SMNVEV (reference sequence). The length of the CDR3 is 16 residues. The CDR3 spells CASNWGVAGGAGELFF. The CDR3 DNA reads TGTGCCAGCAACTGGGGTGTAGCGGGAGGAGCGGGGGAGCTGTTTTTT.

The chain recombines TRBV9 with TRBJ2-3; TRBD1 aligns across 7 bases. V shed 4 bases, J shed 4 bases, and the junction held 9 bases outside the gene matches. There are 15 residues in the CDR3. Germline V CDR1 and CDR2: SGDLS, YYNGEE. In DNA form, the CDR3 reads TGTGCCAGCAGCCCGGGACAGTTTAAGGCAGATACGCAGTATTTT. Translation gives CASSPGQFKADTQYF.

CDR3 coding DNA: TGTGCCAGCAGTTTGCGGGAACTTAAGGCTGAGCAGTTCTTC. Translation: CASSLRELKAEQFF. V usage is TRBV27 and J usage is TRBJ2-1, with D possibly being TRBD2 (6 bases). Trimming shortened V by 3 bases and J by 9 bases, and 15 bases separated the two germline ends. This CDR3 is built from 14 residues. Germline values: CDR1 MNHEY, CDR2 SMNVEV (reference sequence).